This T cell receptor (beta chain) was captured in a study of blood T cell repertoires in COVID-19. The germline V gene has CDR1 SGHRS and CDR2 YFSETQ. After removal of 1 base from V and 4 bases from J, the junction contained 23 bases not matched to a gene. CDR3 length equals 21 residues. As handled by the study authors: Estimation of nucleated cell counts was performed using reference gene primer amplification. Generated by immunoSEQ multiplex PCR, the TCRdb table keeps only in-frame clones and is missing some. V and J calls and clone size are copied from that table; D and trimming were computed from the DNA. The table lists about 190,000 clones, 75% to 90% of them singletons.

Sequencing used peripheral blood. This clonotype was obtained from a man aged 30-40 years with acute or convalescent COVID-19. The chain recombines TRBV5-1 with TRBJ2-1; 7 bases align to TRBD2. CDR3 sequence reads: CASSLLYLSSGRRGAYNEQFF. Here the CDR3 DNA reads TGCGCCAGCAGCTTGCTGTACCTATCTAGCGGCCGGAGAGGAGCTTACAATGAGCAGTTCTTC.